These 2 T cell receptor beta chains were all obtained from the same sample, sequenced in a study of T-cell reconstitution after alpha-beta-depleted transplantation in children listed by TCRdb under 2016. The library was built by means of PCR. Sequenced on an Illumina HiSeq 2500. TCR library preparation used molecular barcoding, with unique molecular identifiers applied to normalize quantification of the TCRbeta repertoire. The public reads were quality trimmed at Q25 with fastp and then assembled into clones with MiXCR by TCRdb, keeping productive beta chains. Every distinct CDR3 protein forms one entry, paired with its most common genes and DNA. The sample table holds hundreds of thousands of distinct CDR3 sequences, of which 16% were seen once. The top ten constitute about 32% of the sample. The sample's treatment or condition label, in plain terms: allogeneic hematopoietic cell transplantation with graft depleted of TCRalphabeta T cells and CD19 B cells.

The sequences come from PBMCs, mostly from graft donor cells, collected 360 days after TCRalphabeta/CD19-depleted stem cell transplant. The receptors come from a boy less than two years old who had a stem cell transplant for Wiskott-Aldrich syndrome, so the T cells may come from the graft donor.

This clonotype was counted ten times or more. This chain links TRBV12-3 or TRBV12-4 with TRBJ1-5, with a weak D call TRBD1 (6 bases). The V and J ends lost 5 bases and 7 bases respectively, with 9 bases between them. The CDR3 is 12 amino acids. CDR3 coding DNA: TGTGCCAGCAGTCACCAGGGGCAGCCCCAGCATTTT. Translating gives CASSHQGQPQHF.

This clonotype was counted only a few times. This chain uses TRBV5-1 with TRBJ2-2; the D gene is possibly TRBD2 (6 bases). Germline V lookup: CDR1 SGHRS, CDR2 YFSETQ. The CDR3 has 15 amino acids. Trimming removed 2 bases from V and 6 bases from J, with 14 bases in between. CDR3 sequence: CASSFSGGLAGELFF. The DNA of the CDR3 is TGCGCCAGCAGCTTCTCCGGGGGTCTTGCCGGGGAGCTGTTTTTT.